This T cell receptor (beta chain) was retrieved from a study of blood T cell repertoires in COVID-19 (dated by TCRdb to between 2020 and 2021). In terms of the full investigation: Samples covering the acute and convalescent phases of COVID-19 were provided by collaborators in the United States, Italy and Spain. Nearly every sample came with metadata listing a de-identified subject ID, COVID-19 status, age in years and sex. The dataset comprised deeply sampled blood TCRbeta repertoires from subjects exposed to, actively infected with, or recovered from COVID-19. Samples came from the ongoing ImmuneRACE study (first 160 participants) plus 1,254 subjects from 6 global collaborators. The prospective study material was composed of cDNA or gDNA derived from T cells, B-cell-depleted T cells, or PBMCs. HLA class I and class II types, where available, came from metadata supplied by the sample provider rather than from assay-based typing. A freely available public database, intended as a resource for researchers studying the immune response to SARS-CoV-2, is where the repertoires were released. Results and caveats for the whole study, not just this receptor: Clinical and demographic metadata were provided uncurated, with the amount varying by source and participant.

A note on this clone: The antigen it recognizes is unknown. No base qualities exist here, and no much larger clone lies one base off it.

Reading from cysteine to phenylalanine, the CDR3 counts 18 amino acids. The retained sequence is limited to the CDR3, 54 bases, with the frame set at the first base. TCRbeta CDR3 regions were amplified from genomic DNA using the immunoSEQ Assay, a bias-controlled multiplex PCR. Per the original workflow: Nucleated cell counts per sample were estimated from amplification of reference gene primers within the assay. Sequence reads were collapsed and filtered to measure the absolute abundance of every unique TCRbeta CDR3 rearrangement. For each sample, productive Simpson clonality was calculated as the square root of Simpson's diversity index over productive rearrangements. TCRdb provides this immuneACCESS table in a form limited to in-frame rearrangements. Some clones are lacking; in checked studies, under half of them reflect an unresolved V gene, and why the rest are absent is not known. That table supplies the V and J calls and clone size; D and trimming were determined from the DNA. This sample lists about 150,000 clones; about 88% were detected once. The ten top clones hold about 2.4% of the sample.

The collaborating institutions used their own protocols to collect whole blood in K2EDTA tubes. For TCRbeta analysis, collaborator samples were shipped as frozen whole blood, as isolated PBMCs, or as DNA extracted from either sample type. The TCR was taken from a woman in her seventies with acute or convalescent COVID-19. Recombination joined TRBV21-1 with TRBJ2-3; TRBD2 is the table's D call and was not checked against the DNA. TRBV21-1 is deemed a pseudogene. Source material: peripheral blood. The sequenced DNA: TGTGCCAGCAGCATCTCCACGGATAGCGGGGAAGGGGAAGATACGCAGTATTTT. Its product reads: CASSISTDSGEGEDTQYF.